These 24 T cell receptor beta chains came from one sample sequenced in a study of regulatory T cells in long-lasting Graves disease. Libraries of TCR beta came from iRepertoire HTBI primers plus Arm-PCR of CDR3 regions. TCRdb re-called the multiplex PCR reads with MiXCR, one entry per CDR3 protein. The table has 400,000 to 550,000 distinct CDR3 sequences, 15% seen once; the top ten hold approximately 15%. The time point was: newly diagnosed GD, antithyroid drugs for less than 3 months. The authors made the TCR library using RNA they extracted from PBMCs. This same sample was also taken into another study, of T cells in Graves' hyperthyroidism and ophthalmopathy.

Sequencing was performed on peripheral blood mononuclear cells (PBMCs), taken at new diagnosis, from a patient treated with antithyroid drugs. These receptors were obtained from a woman between 25 and 40 years old with Graves disease.

This clonotype occurred a few times. This rearrangement joins TRBV7-9 to TRBJ1-4; possible D gene TRBD1, 6 bases. Trimming pared 5 bases from V and 8 bases from J, leaving 15 bases between. Per the germline V gene, CDR1 is SEHNR and CDR2 is FQNEAQ (reference sequence). The CDR3 has 14 amino acids. The CDR3 here is CASSDPSGAEKLFF. As DNA, the CDR3 is TGTGCCAGCAGCGATCCGTCGGGGGCAGAAAAACTGTTTTTT.

The chain combines TRBV15 with TRBJ2-3, with TRBD2 matching over 12 bases. The ends lost 0 bases at V and 5 bases at J; junction bases unmatched: 9. The germline CDR1 and CDR2 sequences are LNHNV and YYDKDF (reference sequence). The CDR3 loop spans 18 amino acids. CDR3 in amino acids: CATSRDTLAGGLRDTQYF. As DNA, the CDR3 is TGTGCCACCAGCAGAGATACCCTAGCGGGAGGGTTGAGAGATACGCAGTATTTT.

The rearrangement uses TRBV11-2 and TRBJ2-2; D is undetermined. Germline V gene lookup returns CDR1 SGHAT and CDR2 FQNNGV. Trimming cost V 3 bases and J 3 bases, with 5 bases left between them. The CDR3 loop spans 13 amino acids. This CDR3 is CASSFGYTGELFF. For the CDR3, the DNA is TGTGCCAGCAGCTTTGGGTACACCGGGGAGCTGTTTTTT. Supplemented by reference TRBV11-2 and TRBJ2-2, the full variable domain reads EAGVAQSPRYKIIEKRQSVAFWCNPISGHATLYWYQQILGQGPKLLIQFQNNGVVDDSQLPKDRFSAERLKGVDSTLKIQPAKLEDSAVYLCASSFGYTGELFFGEGSRLTVL.

This clonotype has a count of ten or more. The chain joins TRBV13 to TRBJ2-3; 9 positions match TRBD1. CDR1 and CDR2 (germline): PRHDT, FYEKMQ (reference sequence). The length of the CDR3 is 16 residues. V lost 4 bases to trimming and J lost 5 bases; unmatched junction nucleotides: 10. CDR3 residues: CASSSYTQGARDTQYF. CDR3 coding DNA: TGTGCCAGCAGCTCCTATACACAGGGGGCGCGAGATACGCAGTATTTT.

Many counts were recorded for this clonotype. The chain recombines TRBV6-2 or TRBV6-3 with TRBJ2-5; TRBD1 aligns across 8 bases. CDR1 is MNHEY, CDR2 SVGEGT, per germline. This CDR3 contains 15 residues. J gave up 2 bases and V 8 bases, and 10 bases lay outside the gene matches. CDR3 protein: CASLEVGQVQETQYF. CDR3 coding DNA: TGTGCCAGCCTTGAGGTGGGACAGGTACAAGAGACCCAGTACTTC.

This clonotype was counted ten times or more. The rearrangement uses TRBV29-1 and TRBJ2-7; 10 bases align to TRBD2. CDR1 and CDR2 from the germline V gene are SQVTM and ANQGSEA. The V gene end was trimmed by 7 bases and the J gene end by 5 bases; junction bases not matched to a gene: 8. The CDR3 has 13 residues. CDR3 amino acids: CSAVSGRSDEQYF. The CDR3 DNA reads as TGCAGCGCTGTTAGCGGGAGGTCTGACGAGCAGTACTTC.

This chain joins TRBV28 and TRBJ2-7, with D tentatively TRBD1 (6 bases). CDR1 is MDHEN and CDR2 is SYDVKM in the germline V gene. CDR3 size: 13 residues. The V and J ends lost 8 bases and 2 bases respectively, with 13 bases between them. DNA for the CDR3: TGTGCCAGCGCGGTCCAGGGGACCTACGAGCAGTACTTC. It codes for CASAVQGTYEQYF.

The sample holds a few counts of this clonotype. The V gene is TRBV5-6, the J gene TRBJ1-1; D uncertain. The CDR3 consists of 11 residues. Trimming took off 0 bases at V and 7 bases at J, with 4 bases between the two ends. Per the germline V gene, CDR1 is SGHDT and CDR2 is YYEEEE. Here the CDR3 reads CASSLDLEAFF. Written as DNA, the CDR3 is TGTGCCAGCAGCTTGGATCTTGAAGCTTTCTTT. The variable domain in full, with the rest retrieved from reference TRBV5-6 and TRBJ1-1, is DAGVTQSPTHLIKTRGQQVTLRCSPKSGHDTVSWYQQALGQGPQFIFQYYEEEERQRGNFPDRFSGHQFPNYSSELNVNALLLGDSALYLCASSLDLEAFFGQGTRLTVV.

The chain combines TRBV20-1 with TRBJ1-2; D may be TRBD1 (5 bases). The CDR3 spans 12 residues. Trimming took 7 bases from V and 7 from J, leaving 16 bases between them. The germline V gene has CDR1 DFQATT and CDR2 SNEGSKA (reference sequence). The CDR3 spells CSVTQGLGGYTF. The CDR3 region has the DNA TGCAGTGTTACGCAGGGATTGGGTGGCTACACCTTC.

The sample holds a few counts of this clonotype. V gene TRBV5-6 combines with J gene TRBJ2-1; possibly TRBD2 for D (6 bases). Germline V gene data show CDR1 as SGHDT and CDR2 as YYEEEE. With 4 bases removed from V and 1 base from J, the gap between germline ends came to 15 bases. The length of the CDR3 is 16 residues. The CDR3 sequence is CASSGGTHHSYNEQFF. The CDR3 DNA is TGTGCCAGCAGCGGGGGGACTCATCATTCCTACAATGAGCAGTTCTTC.

The chain has TRBV9 and TRBJ2-3; D is possibly TRBD2 (6 bases). The V gene lost 3 bases and the J gene lost 5 bases, with 13 bases spanning the gap. Germline lookup yields CDR1 SGDLS and CDR2 YYNGEE. The length of the CDR3 is 14 residues. This CDR3 is CASSASRRGDTQYF. CDR3 bases: TGTGCCAGCAGCGCTAGCCGGAGGGGAGATACGCAGTATTTT.

This chain links TRBV29-1 with TRBJ2-1; D is ambiguous. Germline values: CDR1 SQVTM, CDR2 ANQGSEA. Trimming removed 4 bases at V and 5 bases at J, with 6 bases between. The CDR3 contains 11 residues. CDR3 in amino acids: CSVVFNNEQFF. Here the CDR3 DNA reads TGCAGCGTTGTCTTTAACAATGAGCAGTTCTTC.

The chain joins TRBV15 to TRBJ2-3, with TRBD2 identical over 8 bases. CDR3 size: 15 residues. V shed 0 bases, J shed 6 bases, and the junction held 5 bases outside the gene matches. Germline V gives CDR1 LNHNV, CDR2 YYDKDF (reference sequence). The CDR3 bases are TGTGCCACCAGCAGAGATTCGGGGGGGTTGGATACGCAGTATTTT. Translating gives CATSRDSGGLDTQYF.

At least ten counts were recorded for this clonotype. The J gene is TRBJ2-5, the V gene TRBV29-1; D perhaps matches TRBD1 (8 bases). Germline assignment: CDR1 SQVTM and CDR2 ANQGSEA. The CDR3 has 13 amino acids. Trimming pared 7 bases from V and 5 bases from J, leaving 17 bases between. The CDR3 reads CSARQGRGETQYF. The CDR3 nucleotides read TGCAGCGCCCGACAGGGGCGGGGGGAGACCCAGTACTTC.

This clonotype was detected a few times. This chain links TRBV7-3 with TRBJ2-7; the match to TRBD2 covers 9 bases. This CDR3 comprises 15 residues. V trimming: 3 bases; J trimming: 6 bases; junction bases outside the gene matches: 9. CDR1 and CDR2 (germline): SGHTA, FQGTGA. The CDR3 sequence: CASSLGGREVGEQYF. Written as DNA, the CDR3 is TGTGCCAGCAGCTTGGGCGGGAGGGAGGTCGGCGAGCAGTACTTC.

This clonotype was picked up a small number of times. The chain carries TRBV15 and TRBJ2-3; 11 bases match TRBD2. CDR3 length: 16 amino acids. V shed 4 bases and J 1 base; nucleotides not matched to a gene: 4. Per the germline V gene, CDR1 is LNHNV and CDR2 is YYDKDF (reference sequence). CDR3 region: CATSTPGLAGTDTQYF. CDR3 nucleotide sequence: TGTGCCACCAGCACCCCGGGACTAGCGGGCACAGATACGCAGTATTTT.

V and J are TRBV29-1 and TRBJ2-5, with 7 bases that match TRBD1. CDR1 is SQVTM, CDR2 ANQGSEA, per germline. The ends lost 6 bases at V and 5 bases at J; junction bases unmatched: 21. The CDR3 length is 17 residues. As DNA, the CDR3 is TGCAGCGTCCAGGGGACAGATACTCTAGGGGAATTGGAGACCCAGTACTTC. Its protein is CSVQGTDTLGELETQYF. Variable domain in full (rest from reference TRBV29-1 and TRBJ2-5): SAVISQKPSRDICQRGTSLTIQCQVDSQVTMMFWYRQQPGQSLTLIATANQGSEATYESGFVIDKFPISRPNLTFSTLTVSNMSPEDSSIYLCSVQGTDTLGELETQYFGPGTRLLVL.

There are many counts of this clonotype. This chain uses TRBV30 with TRBJ1-3; no firm D call. V was cut by 2 bases and J by 3 bases, with 2 bases left in between. CDR1 and CDR2 from the germline V gene are GTSNPN and SVGIG (reference sequence). The length of the CDR3 is 11 residues. CDR3 coding DNA: TGTGCCTGGAGTTATGGAAACACCATATATTTT. This codes for CAWSYGNTIYF.

Points on this clonotype: This may stem from a read error, because a much larger clone lies one nucleotide away. The chain recombines TRBV24-1 with TRBJ2-5; possibly TRBD2 for D (6 bases). Germline lookup yields CDR1 KGHDR and CDR2 SFDVKD. V was clipped by 4 bases and J by 7 bases, with 15 bases between them. The CDR3 runs 14 residues. The CDR3 DNA reads as TGTGCCACCAGTGACCCAGGGACTGGGGGGACCCAGTACTTC. It specifies CATSDPGTGGTQYF.

In its sample, this clonotype was seen many times. CDR3 DNA sequence: TGTGCCAGGTCCGGGACGGGGAGCTCCTACGAGCAGTACTTC. This translates into CARSGTGSSYEQYF. This chain links TRBV2 with TRBJ2-7; D tentatively fits TRBD1 or TRBD2 (5 bases each). The CDR3 contains 14 residues. CDR1 and CDR2 from the germline V gene are SNHLY and FYNNEI. The V end lost 9 bases, the J end lost 0 bases, and 15 bases lay between the germline ends.

V is TRBV6-1 and J is TRBJ2-7; either TRBD1 or TRBD2 may supply D (5 bases each). CDR1 MNHNS and CDR2 SASEGT come from the germline V gene. V lost 6 bases and J 4 bases, leaving 19 bases between the germline ends. This CDR3 has 15 amino acids. CDR3 protein: CASSPRGAENYEQYF. The DNA for the CDR3 is TGTGCCAGCAGCCCCCGAGGGGCGGAGAATTACGAGCAGTACTTC.

This clonotype was recorded a few times. The gene calls are TRBV9 and TRBJ1-4; no definite D call. Germline CDR1 SGDLS, CDR2 YYNGEE. CDR3 length equals 14 residues. The V end lost 0 bases, the J end lost 7 bases, and 10 bases lay between the germline ends. For the CDR3, the DNA is TGTGCCAGCAGCGTAGGAGGGTGGGGTGAAAAACTGTTTTTT. This translates into CASSVGGWGEKLFF.

This clonotype was picked up a small number of times. The genes are TRBV19 and TRBJ2-7; maybe TRBD2 (5 bases). Trimming left V 6 bases short and J 4 bases short, with 13 bases between. Germline V gene lookup returns CDR1 LNHDA and CDR2 SQIVND (reference sequence). This CDR3 is 13 amino acids long. The CDR3 sequence is CASREASSYEQYF. CDR3 sequence (DNA): TGTGCCAGTAGGGAGGCTTCTTCTTACGAGCAGTACTTC.

In its sample, this clonotype was seen many times. The J gene is TRBJ1-2, the V gene TRBV12-3 or TRBV12-4; D ambiguous. V was shortened by 5 bases and J by 2 bases, with 21 bases between the two germline ends. This CDR3 has 17 residues. CDR3 loop: CASSTPTMGSRNYGYTF. The CDR3 coding sequence is TGTGCCAGCAGTACGCCGACCATGGGATCCAGAAACTATGGCTACACCTTC.